The 12 T cell receptor beta chains in this list originate from one sample, sequenced in a study of regulatory T cells in long-lasting Graves disease. Time point defined: newly diagnosed GD, antithyroid drugs for less than 3 months. Construction of the TCR library relied on RNA isolated from PBMCs. With iRepertoire HTBI primers and Arm-PCR of CDR3 regions, TCR beta libraries were built. TCRdb processed the multiplex PCR reads anew with MiXCR; each CDR3 protein has one entry. Of approximately 440,000 distinct CDR3 sequences listed, around 15% are singletons. Separately, the same data were catalogued under a study of T cells in Graves' hyperthyroidism and ophthalmopathy.

The source was peripheral blood mononuclear cells (PBMCs), collected at new diagnosis, from a patient treated with antithyroid drugs. Receptors were obtained from a man aged 40-50 years with Graves disease.

This clonotype was detected ten times or more. V and J are TRBV10-3 and TRBJ2-7; D not certain. This CDR3 region has 14 residues. Trimming shortened V by 4 bases and J by 4 bases, and 14 bases separated the two germline ends. Per the germline V gene, CDR1 is ENHRY and CDR2 is SYGVKD. CDR3 nucleotides: TGTGCCATCAGTGGCCTTAGAGACCAGTACGAGCAGTACTTC. Translation gives CAISGLRDQYEQYF.

This clonotype was observed a few times. This chain links TRBV15 with TRBJ1-2; TRBD1 is a possible D gene (5 bases). The CDR3 length is 13 residues. V was trimmed by 0 bases and J by 8 bases, leaving 10 bases between them. Germline V gene data show CDR1 as LNHNV and CDR2 as YYDKDF (reference sequence). The CDR3, as DNA: TGTGCCACCAGCAGAGATCTTACAGGAGGCTACACCTTC. This sequence encodes CATSRDLTGGYTF.

At least ten counts were recorded for this clonotype. The CDR3 DNA reads as TGTGCCAGCAGCTTAGGAGGACCGAACACCGGGGAGCTGTTTTTT. It yields the protein CASSLGGPNTGELFF. The rearrangement joins TRBV13 to TRBJ2-2; D uncertain. The germline V and J ends were trimmed by 0 bases and 0 bases, with 5 bases remaining between them. Germline V gene sequence: CDR1 PRHDT, CDR2 FYEKMQ (reference sequence). This CDR3 has 15 amino acids.

The chain couples TRBV19 to TRBJ2-1, with 8 bases matching TRBD2. With V trimmed by 1 base and J by 8 bases, 7 bases remained unmatched. CDR3 size: 15 residues. Per the germline V gene, CDR1 is LNHDA and CDR2 is SQIVND (reference sequence). The CDR3 spells CASSIGSGRGDEQFF. The CDR3 DNA reads TGTGCCAGTAGTATAGGCAGCGGGAGAGGGGATGAGCAGTTCTTC.

V usage is TRBV5-5 and J usage is TRBJ2-4; D not resolved. CDR3 length: 12 residues. Trimming removed 0 bases from V and 8 bases from J, with 6 bases in between. The germline V gene has CDR1 SGHKS and CDR2 YYEKEE (reference sequence). The CDR3 bases are TGTGCCAGCAGCTTGGAGATGGACATTCAGTACTTC. The encoded protein is CASSLEMDIQYF.

The V gene is TRBV6-2 or TRBV6-3, the J gene TRBJ1-2; tentatively, D is TRBD1 (5 bases). CDR3 length: 14 amino acids. The V end was cut by 6 bases, the J end by 0 bases, with 11 bases between. CDR1 is MNHEY, CDR2 SVGEGT, per germline. The CDR3 is CASSLGPANYGYTF. CDR3 nucleotide sequence: TGTGCCAGCAGCCTGGGACCAGCTAACTATGGCTACACCTTC.

For this clonotype: This clone may be a read error of a much larger clone one base away. This chain links TRBV6-1 with TRBJ2-7; D is tentatively TRBD1 or TRBD2 (5 bases each). From germline, CDR1 is MNHNS and CDR2 SASEGT. This CDR3 contains 13 residues. The chain's CDR3 is CAHRDLGFDEQHF. Here the CDR3 DNA reads TGTGCCCACCGGGACCTGGGCTTTGACGAGCAGCACTTC.

The rearrangement uses TRBV5-1 and TRBJ2-1; unclear D gene. The V end was cut by 7 bases, the J end by 4 bases, with 15 bases between. The CDR3 is 14 amino acids. Germline-derived CDR1 and CDR2 are SGHRS and YFSETQ. The CDR3 DNA reads as TGCGCCAGCGGAAAAATTTCCGTATACAATGAGCAGTTCTTC. Translation: CASGKISVYNEQFF.

The sample holds a few counts of this clonotype. At one end, the junction sequence differs from germline, possibly due to a read error. The V gene is TRBV24-1, the J gene TRBJ2-1, with TRBD1 matching 9 bases. The CDR3 runs 14 residues. In germline, CDR1 is KGHDR, CDR2 SFDVKD. The CDR3 here is CATSDPGQGNERFF. The DNA of the CDR3 is TGTGCCACCAGTGACCCCGGACAGGGGAATGAGCGGTTCTTC.

This clonotype was observed many times. This rearrangement joins TRBV12-5 to TRBJ2-1; tentative D call: TRBD1 (5 bases). This CDR3 has 11 amino acids. Trimming shortened V by 4 bases and J by 9 bases, and 7 bases separated the two germline ends. Germline-derived CDR1 and CDR2 are LGHNT and FRNRAP. DNA of the CDR3: TGTGCTAGTGGTTGGGGCGGTGAGCAGTTCTTC. It codes for CASGWGGEQFF.

This clonotype was counted at least ten times. The chain carries TRBV18 and TRBJ2-1, with no clear D. CDR3 length: 14 residues. The V end was cut by 2 bases, the J end by 4 bases, with 9 bases between. Germline V gene lookup returns CDR1 KGHSH and CDR2 LQKENI. CDR3 DNA: TGTGCCAGCTCACCAATGGGCAGATACAATGAGCAGTTCTTC. It encodes CASSPMGRYNEQFF. Filled out from reference TRBV18 and TRBJ2-1, the complete variable domain reads NAGVMQNPRHLVRRRGQEARLRCSPMKGHSHVYWYRQLPEEGLKFMVYLQKENIIDESGMPKERFSAEFPKEGPSILRIQQVVRGDSAAYFCASSPMGRYNEQFFGPGTRLTVL.

This clonotype has a handful of counts. The chain recombines TRBV14 with TRBJ2-3; TRBD2 is a possible D gene (5 bases). Germline CDR1 reads SGHDN; CDR2 reads FVKESK. The V and J ends lost 1 base and 8 bases respectively, with 10 bases between them. This CDR3 has 13 amino acids. CDR3 nucleotide sequence: TGTGCCAGCAGCCAAGTATCGGGAAGTACGCAGTATTTT. Translated, it gives CASSQVSGSTQYF. The complete variable domain, with remaining parts taken from reference TRBV14 and TRBJ2-3, reads EAGVTQFPSHSVIEKGQTVTLRCDPISGHDNLYWYRRVMGKEIKFLLHFVKESKQDESGMPNNRFLAERTGGTYSTLKVQPAELEDSGVYFCASSQVSGSTQYFGPGTRLTVL.